These T cell receptor beta chains were read from a single sample in a study of T cells in Graves' hyperthyroidism and ophthalmopathy. TCRdb re-called the multiplex PCR reads with MiXCR, one entry per CDR3 protein. The table has over 700,000 distinct CDR3 sequences, roughly 40% seen once. The sample consisted of blood. The source of these receptors is a man between 18 and 35 years old with Graves' hyperthyroidism. Both conserved end residues are part of each CDR3. D genes are given only for firm matches. For some rows the clone size is stated as once, few or many, or as a class when expanded; others skip it.

abundance | j_gene | d_gene | v_gene | CDR3aa | CDR3nt
NA | TRBJ1-1 | TRBD1 | TRBV9 | CASSVDRNTEAYF | TGTGCCAGCAGCGTGGACAGGAACACTGAAGCTTACTTT
NA | TRBJ2-5 | NA | TRBV5-1 | CASSWGVGAGETQYF | TGCGCCAGCAGCTGGGGAGTTGGGGCTGGGGAGACCCAGTACTTC
few | TRBJ1-4 | NA | TRBV2 | CASTPLLGPDNEKLFF | TGTGCCAGCACCCCCCTTCTGGGACCGGATAATGAAAAACTGTTTTTT
NA | TRBJ1-1 | TRBD1 | TRBV2 | CASFTGTVNTEAFF | TGTGCCAGCTTCACCGGGACAGTGAACACTGAAGCTTTCTTT
many | TRBJ1-5 | TRBD1 | TRBV15 | CATSTPGTGQPQHF | TGTGCCACCAGCACGCCCGGGACAGGACAGCCCCAGCATTTT
many | TRBJ2-7 | NA | TRBV20-1 | CSARGVDSYEQYF | TGCAGTGCTAGAGGGGTGGACTCCTACGAGCAGTACTTC
few | TRBJ1-1 | TRBD1 | TRBV11-1 | CASSQVTGDAEAFF | TGTGCCAGCAGCCAAGTGACAGGGGACGCTGAAGCTTTCTTT
NA | TRBJ2-7 | NA | TRBV5-5 | CASTLGGSYEQYF | TGTGCCAGCACCCTAGGGGGTTCCTACGAGCAGTACTTC
few | TRBJ2-3 | NA | TRBV2 | CASSFGTQYF | TGTGCCAGCAGTTTTGGTACGCAGTATTTT
NA | TRBJ1-2 | NA | TRBV29-1 | CSVEQAYGYTF | TGCAGCGTTGAGCAGGCCTATGGCTACACCTTC
many | TRBJ2-5 | NA | TRBV20-1 | CSASTPQASEETQYF | TGCAGTGCTAGTACCCCTCAGGCTAGCGAAGAGACCCAGTACTTC
NA | TRBJ2-7 | NA | TRBV20-1 | CSARAERVSYGQYF | TGCAGTGCTAGGGCCGAGCGGGTATCCTACGGGCAGTACTTC
NA | TRBJ1-5 | NA | TRBV12-3/TRBV12-4 | CASSLRVRKYQPQHF | TGTGCCAGCAGTTTAAGGGTTAGAAAGTATCAGCCCCAGCATTTT
NA | TRBJ1-6 | NA | TRBV25-1 | CASSEYRQYNSPLHF | TGTGCCAGCAGTGAATATCGACAGTATAATTCACCCCTCCACTTT
NA | TRBJ2-7 | NA | TRBV5-1 | CASSLDGGLNEQYF | TGCGCCAGCAGCTTGGACGGAGGGCTTAACGAGCAGTACTTC
NA | TRBJ2-7 | NA | TRBV2 | CASSMVMDEQYF | TGTGCCAGCAGTATGGTCATGGACGAGCAGTACTTC
many | TRBJ1-1 | NA | TRBV7-9 | CASSPLLGTEAFF | TGTGCCAGCAGCCCACTCCTGGGAACTGAAGCTTTCTTT
NA | TRBJ1-2 | NA | TRBV7-2 | CASSLRGASNYGYTF | TGTGCCAGCAGCTTGCGGGGGGCGTCTAACTATGGCTACACCTTC
NA | TRBJ2-5 | TRBD1 | TRBV10-3 | CAIRPKTGETQYF | TGTGCCATCAGACCCAAGACAGGGGAGACCCAGTACTTC
NA | TRBJ1-1 | NA | TRBV29-1 | CSVRRAEQNTEAFF | TGCAGCGTTAGGAGGGCCGAGCAAAACACTGAAGCTTTCTTT